The 22 T cell receptor beta chains below all came from one sample that was sequenced in a study of early T cells in non-severe SARS-CoV-2 infection. TCRdb itself ran the 5' RACE reads through MiXCR, one entry per CDR3 protein. This sample carries 25,000 to 35,000 distinct CDR3 sequences, 4.5% to 6% of them seen once, and the ten largest clones take 5.3%. The sequenced material came from whole blood. Receptor source: an adult who was a healthcare worker with PCR-confirmed SARS-CoV-2 infection or an uninfected control (not recorded which).

This clonotype was seen only a few times. The CDR3 DNA sequence: TGTGCCACCAGCGCGATCCCAGGGAAGACTTTCTTT. Its translation: CATSAIPGKTFF. V usage is TRBV24-1 and J usage is TRBJ1-1; D is perhaps TRBD1 (5 bases). This CDR3 has 12 amino acids. In germline, CDR1 is KGHDR, CDR2 SFDVKD. V was pared by 7 bases and J by 12 bases, with 17 bases between.

This clonotype was seen ten or more times. J is TRBJ2-4 and V is TRBV2; the D gene is possibly TRBD2 (6 bases). Trimming took off 1 base at V and 7 bases at J, with 26 bases between the two ends. Germline V gene sequence: CDR1 SNHLY, CDR2 FYNNEI. The CDR3 has 19 amino acids. The CDR3 here is CASSEGRGRTGVFGNIQYF. The CDR3 nucleotides are TGTGCCAGCAGTGAAGGGAGGGGACGCACGGGAGTCTTCGGCAACATTCAGTACTTC.

This rearrangement joins TRBV20-1 to TRBJ1-6; 9 bases agree with TRBD1. Trimming removed 5 bases from V and 7 bases from J; junction bases left unmatched: 3. Germline CDR1 DFQATT, CDR2 SNEGSKA (reference sequence). The CDR3 spans 13 residues. The DNA for the CDR3 is TGCAGTGCTCAGGACAGGGGCAATTCACCCCTCCACTTT. Its translation is CSAQDRGNSPLHF.

This clonotype appeared many times. The chain joins TRBV5-1 to TRBJ2-2, with TRBD2 identical over 10 bases. CDR1 and CDR2 from the germline V gene are SGHRS and YFSETQ. This CDR3 comprises 15 residues. J was trimmed by 4 bases and V by 5 bases; bases with no gene match: 5. DNA for the CDR3: TGCGCCAGCAGTCGGACTAGCGGCCTCACCGGGGAGCTGTTTTTT. Amino acids: CASSRTSGLTGELFF.

The sample holds many counts of this clonotype. The chain is built from TRBV29-1 and TRBJ2-1; D is unresolved. Germline CDR1 SQVTM, CDR2 ANQGSEA. The CDR3 has 12 residues. The germline V and J ends were trimmed by 5 bases and 2 bases, with 7 bases remaining between them. CDR3 DNA sequence: TGCAGCGTTAATGTCGCCTACAATGAGCAGTTCTTC. Translating it yields CSVNVAYNEQFF.

This clonotype has more than one count but fewer than ten. CDR3 in amino acids: CASSDSGTSGVTGELFF. The CDR3 nucleotides are TGTGCCAGCAGCGACTCCGGGACTAGCGGAGTCACCGGGGAGCTGTTTTTT. The chain joins TRBV9 to TRBJ2-2; 11 bases fit TRBD2. CDR3 length: 17 amino acids. V trimming: 3 bases; J trimming: 4 bases; junction bases outside the gene matches: 8. From germline, CDR1 is SGDLS and CDR2 YYNGEE.

There are many counts of this clonotype. The CDR3 nucleotides are TGTGCCAGCAGCTCCGGAGCGGGAGGGCCCACAGATACGCAGTATTTT. It translates to CASSSGAGGPTDTQYF. The chain combines TRBV7-2 with TRBJ2-3, with 10 bases fitting TRBD2. Per the germline V gene, CDR1 is SGHTA and CDR2 is FQGNSA. There are 16 residues in the CDR3. J was trimmed by 2 bases and V by 4 bases; bases with no gene match: 6.

This clonotype has ten or more counts. The chain links TRBV15 to TRBJ1-2; D remains ambiguous. This CDR3 has 14 amino acids. V dropped 0 bases and J dropped 3 bases, with 8 bases sitting between them. Germline V gene data show CDR1 as LNHNV and CDR2 as YYDKDF (reference sequence). The CDR3: CATSRDRMDYGYTF. As DNA, the CDR3 is TGTGCCACCAGCAGAGATCGAATGGACTATGGCTACACCTTC.

This clonotype was detected many times. The rearrangement uses TRBV15 and TRBJ2-3; either TRBD1 or TRBD2 may fit D (5 bases each). V was pared by 0 bases and J by 10 bases, with 11 bases between. CDR3 length equals 13 residues. The germline V gene has CDR1 LNHNV and CDR2 YYDKDF (reference sequence). CDR3 protein: CATSRDRRDAQYF. The CDR3 DNA reads TGTGCCACCAGCAGAGATAGAAGGGACGCGCAGTATTTT.

This clonotype has at least ten counts. J is TRBJ1-5 and V is TRBV28, with TRBD1 matching 9 bases. Trimming removed 8 bases from V and 4 bases from J; junction bases left unmatched: 0. The CDR3 has 12 residues. CDR1 is MDHEN and CDR2 is SYDVKM in the germline V gene. The DNA of the CDR3 is TGTGCCAGCGGACAGGGGAATCAGCCCCAGCATTTT. This sequence encodes CASGQGNQPQHF.

This clonotype was found many times. The chain recombines TRBV24-1 with TRBJ1-5; 11 bases are shared with TRBD1. V shed 9 bases and J 5 bases; nucleotides not matched to a gene: 2. This CDR3 is 13 amino acids long. Germline V CDR1 and CDR2: KGHDR, SFDVKD. CDR3 residues: CATSGQGDQPQHF. CDR3 coding DNA: TGTGCCACCTCGGGACAGGGGGATCAGCCCCAGCATTTT.

This clonotype was observed at least ten times. The chain combines TRBV11-2 with TRBJ2-3; weak D call: TRBD2 (5 bases). V lost 5 bases to trimming and J lost 3 bases, with 18 bases between them. The CDR3 runs 16 residues. Germline CDR1 reads SGHAT; CDR2 reads FQNNGV. The CDR3 region has the DNA TGTGCCAGCAGCCCAGAGGGCAGCATGTTGACAGATACGCAGTATTTT. This translates into CASSPEGSMLTDTQYF.

This clonotype came up many times. The chain carries TRBV29-1 and TRBJ2-3; D perhaps matches TRBD2 (6 bases). The V end was cut by 4 bases, the J end by 5 bases, with 19 bases between. CDR3 size: 15 residues. CDR1 is SQVTM, CDR2 ANQGSEA, per germline. CDR3 residues: CSVGLRGIGRDTQYF. Written as DNA, the CDR3 is TGCAGCGTTGGCCTACGGGGGATCGGGCGAGATACGCAGTATTTT.

This clonotype was counted many times. This sequence joins TRBV15 and TRBJ2-1, with unresolved D. With 5 bases removed from V and 8 bases from J, the gap between germline ends came to 19 bases. CDR3 length equals 15 residues. Germline V gives CDR1 LNHNV, CDR2 YYDKDF (reference sequence). The CDR3 sequence: CATSVPPHPSDEQFF. Written as DNA, the CDR3 is TGTGCCACCAGCGTACCTCCCCACCCGAGCGATGAGCAGTTCTTC.

This clonotype has ten or more counts. The V call is TRBV10-1, the J call TRBJ1-1; D ambiguous. The CDR3 is 13 amino acids. From germline, CDR1 is WNHNN and CDR2 SYGVQD (reference sequence). Trimming took off 6 bases at V and 1 base at J, with 9 bases between the two ends. The CDR3, as DNA: TGCGCCAGCAGATGGAATTCGAACACTGAAGCTTTCTTT. It codes for CASRWNSNTEAFF.

Many counts were recorded for this clonotype. This CDR3 reads CATQGSDSNQPQHF. The DNA of the CDR3 is TGTGCCACCCAAGGATCGGATAGCAATCAGCCCCAGCATTTT. This sequence joins TRBV2 and TRBJ1-5; D remains ambiguous. Per the germline V gene, CDR1 is SNHLY and CDR2 is FYNNEI. The V and J ends lost 10 bases and 0 bases respectively, with 13 bases between them. This CDR3 has 14 residues.

This clonotype was found many times. The chain links TRBV6-7 to TRBJ2-1; 7 nucleotides align to TRBD2. TRBV6-7 is an open reading frame, and its role is uncertain. CDR3 length equals 15 residues. V was pared by 3 bases and J by 7 bases, with 9 bases of the junction left unmatched. CDR3 sequence reads: CASSYRAGKRNEQFF. The CDR3 DNA reads TGTGCCAGCAGTTATCGAGCGGGAAAAAGAAATGAGCAGTTCTTC.

This clonotype was detected ten times or more. The chain combines TRBV7-6 with TRBJ2-1; D remains unclear. Germline CDR1 and CDR2: SGHVS and FNYEAQ. The CDR3 extends over 16 amino acids. Trimming left V 5 bases short and J 2 bases short, with 16 bases between. CDR3 amino acids: CASSPPLQGTYNEQFF. DNA of the CDR3: TGTGCCAGCAGCCCCCCCCTTCAAGGAACCTACAATGAGCAGTTCTTC.

This clonotype was counted ten times or more. The chain couples TRBV12-3 or TRBV12-4 to TRBJ2-6, with D perhaps matching TRBD1 or TRBD2 (5 bases each). This CDR3 is built from 16 residues. The V gene lost 6 bases and the J gene lost 0 bases, with 12 bases spanning the gap. The CDR3 region is CASSRNGGSGANVLTF. The DNA of the CDR3 is TGTGCCAGCAGCAGAAATGGGGGCTCTGGGGCCAACGTCCTGACTTTC.

This clonotype was found many times. The chain carries TRBV10-1 and TRBJ2-7, with D unclear. Per germline, CDR1 WNHNN and CDR2 SYGVQD (reference sequence). V dropped 4 bases and J dropped 0 bases, with 4 bases sitting between them. The CDR3 is made up of 12 amino acids. The CDR3 nucleotides read TGCGCCAGCAGTGGTGTCTCCTACGAGCAGTACTTC. As protein: CASSGVSYEQYF.

This chain connects TRBV12-3 or TRBV12-4 to TRBJ2-5; 9 bases fit TRBD1. The V segment lost 5 bases and the J segment 1 base; nucleotides outside the gene matches: 5. The CDR3 loop spans 15 amino acids. The CDR3 is CASSASTGGQETQYF. The CDR3 coding sequence is TGTGCCAGCAGTGCCTCGACAGGGGGCCAAGAGACCCAGTACTTC.

This clonotype was seen ten or more times. CDR3 in amino acids: CASSLEQGTLETQYF. The CDR3 nucleotides are TGTGCCAGCAGCTTGGAACAGGGGACGCTGGAGACCCAGTACTTC. This chain joins TRBV5-6 and TRBJ2-5; TRBD1 matches 7 bases. This CDR3 region has 15 residues. The trim removed 0 bases at V and 5 bases at J, leaving 7 bases unmatched. Germline V lookup: CDR1 SGHDT, CDR2 YYEEEE. Together with reference TRBV5-6 and TRBJ2-5, the CDR3 gives the full variable domain: DAGVTQSPTHLIKTRGQQVTLRCSPKSGHDTVSWYQQALGQGPQFIFQYYEEEERQRGNFPDRFSGHQFPNYSSELNVNALLLGDSALYLCASSLEQGTLETQYFGPGTRLLVL.